The following is a T cell receptor (beta chain) sequence with its context. The sequenced template was cDNA made from the entire isolated RNA. The protocol was immunoSEQ multiplex PCR, while the TCRdb copy is restricted to in-frame clones and leaves out a portion. Among over 350,000 clones listed, over 13% were seen once. The sample is drawn from a study of beta chain features in type 1 diabetes. V lost 1 base and J lost 4, with 10 bases in between. Germline loops: CDR1 GTSNPN, CDR2 SVGIG (reference sequence). The CDR3 spans 13 residues. The chain combines TRBV30 with TRBJ1-2; D remains ambiguous. The source is a woman younger than 30 in good health. The sequencing input was naive CD4+ T cells from blood. The CDR3 region has the DNA TGTGCCTGGAGTGGTACCGGTATCTATGGCTACACCTTC. Translation: CAWSGTGIYGYTF.